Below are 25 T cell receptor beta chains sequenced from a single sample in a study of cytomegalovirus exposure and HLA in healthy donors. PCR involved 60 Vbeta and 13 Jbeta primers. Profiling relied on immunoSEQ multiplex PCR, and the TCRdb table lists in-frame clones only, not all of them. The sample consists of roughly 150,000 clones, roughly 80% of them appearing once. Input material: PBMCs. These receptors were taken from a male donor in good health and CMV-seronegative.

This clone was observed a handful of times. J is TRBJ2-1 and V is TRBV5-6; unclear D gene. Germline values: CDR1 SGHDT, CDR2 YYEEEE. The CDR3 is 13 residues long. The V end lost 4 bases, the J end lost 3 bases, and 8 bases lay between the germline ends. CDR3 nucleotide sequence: TGTGCCAGCAGCCGGTCGGTCTACAATGAGCAGTTCTTC. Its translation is CASSRSVYNEQFF.

Here the CDR3 reads CASSQTGWGETQYF. CDR3 nucleotide sequence: TGTGCCAGCAGCCAGACAGGGTGGGGAGAGACCCAGTACTTC. V is TRBV7-8 and J is TRBJ2-5, with 7 bases aligning to TRBD1. This CDR3 contains 14 residues. Germline values: CDR1 SGHVS, CDR2 FQNEAQ. V was pared by 5 bases and J by 4 bases, with 7 bases of the junction left unmatched.

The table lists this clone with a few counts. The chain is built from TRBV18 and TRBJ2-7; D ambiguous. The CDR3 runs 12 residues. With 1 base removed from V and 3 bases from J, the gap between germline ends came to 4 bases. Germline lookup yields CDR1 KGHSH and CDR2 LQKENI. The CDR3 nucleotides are TGTGCCAGCTCACCACTCAGCTACGAGCAGTACTTC. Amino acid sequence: CASSPLSYEQYF.

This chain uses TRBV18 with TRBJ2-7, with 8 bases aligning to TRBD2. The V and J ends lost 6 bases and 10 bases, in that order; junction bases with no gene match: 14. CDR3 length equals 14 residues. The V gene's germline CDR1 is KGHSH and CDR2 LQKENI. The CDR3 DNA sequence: TGTGCCAGCTCTATTGGAATCGGGACTAGAGGACAGTACTTC. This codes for CASSIGIGTRGQYF.

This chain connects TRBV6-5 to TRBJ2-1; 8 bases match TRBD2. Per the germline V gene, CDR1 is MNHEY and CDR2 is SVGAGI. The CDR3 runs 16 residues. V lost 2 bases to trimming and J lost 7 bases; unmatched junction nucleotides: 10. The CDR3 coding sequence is TGTGCCAGCAGTTACGATGCGGGGGGCAGAGGGAATGAGCAGTTCTTC. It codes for CASSYDAGGRGNEQFF.

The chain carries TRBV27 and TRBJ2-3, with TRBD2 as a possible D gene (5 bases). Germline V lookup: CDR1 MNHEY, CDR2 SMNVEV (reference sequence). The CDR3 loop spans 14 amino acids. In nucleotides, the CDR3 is TGTGTGTCGGGGTCTCCATCTAGCACAGATACGCAGTATTTT. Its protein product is CVSGSPSSTDTQYF.

CDR3 in amino acids: CASSPVGQDEQFF. Here the CDR3 DNA reads TGTGCCAGCTCACCAGTCGGACAAGATGAGCAGTTCTTC. The V gene is TRBV18, the J gene TRBJ2-1; possibly TRBD1 for D (5 bases). The V end lost 2 bases, the J end lost 8 bases, and 10 bases lay between the germline ends. The CDR3 has 13 residues. Germline V gives CDR1 KGHSH, CDR2 LQKENI. Variable domain in full (rest from reference TRBV18 and TRBJ2-1): NAGVMQNPRHLVRRRGQEARLRCSPMKGHSHVYWYRQLPEEGLKFMVYLQKENIIDESGMPKERFSAEFPKEGPSILRIQQVVRGDSAAYFCASSPVGQDEQFFGPGTRLTVL.

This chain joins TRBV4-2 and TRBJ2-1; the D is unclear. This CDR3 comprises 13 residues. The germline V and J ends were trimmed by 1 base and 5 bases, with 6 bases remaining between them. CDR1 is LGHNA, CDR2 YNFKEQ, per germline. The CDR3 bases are TGTGCCAGCAGCCAAGTCCCCGACAATGAGCAGTTCTTC. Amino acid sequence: CASSQVPDNEQFF.

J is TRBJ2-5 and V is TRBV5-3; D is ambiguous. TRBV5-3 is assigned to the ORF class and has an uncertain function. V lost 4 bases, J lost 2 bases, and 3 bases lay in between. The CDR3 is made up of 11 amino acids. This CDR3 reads CARSPQETQYF. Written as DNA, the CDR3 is TGTGCCAGAAGCCCACAAGAGACCCAGTACTTC.

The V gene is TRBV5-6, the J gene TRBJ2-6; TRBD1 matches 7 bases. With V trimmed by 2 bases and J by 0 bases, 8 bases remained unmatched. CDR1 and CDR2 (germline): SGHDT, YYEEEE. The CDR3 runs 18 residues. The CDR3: CASSFDRASRSGANVLTF. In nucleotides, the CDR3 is TGTGCCAGCAGCTTCGACAGGGCATCCCGCTCTGGGGCCAACGTCCTGACTTTC.

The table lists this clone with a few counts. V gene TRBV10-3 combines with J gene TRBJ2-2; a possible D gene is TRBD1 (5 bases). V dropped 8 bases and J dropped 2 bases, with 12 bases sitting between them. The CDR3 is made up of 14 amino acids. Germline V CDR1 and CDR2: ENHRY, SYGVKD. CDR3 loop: CAIEPGINTGELFF. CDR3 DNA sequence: TGTGCCATCGAGCCAGGGATAAACACCGGGGAGCTGTTTTTT.

CDR3 protein: CASSYSKDRRQPQHF. Written as DNA, the CDR3 is TGTGCCAGCAGTTACAGTAAGGACAGGCGGCAGCCCCAGCATTTT. V is TRBV6-6 and J is TRBJ1-5; 7 bases line up with TRBD1. The length of the CDR3 is 15 residues. Germline loops: CDR1 MNHNY, CDR2 SVGAGI (reference sequence). V lost 2 bases, J lost 7 bases, and 8 bases stayed unmatched.

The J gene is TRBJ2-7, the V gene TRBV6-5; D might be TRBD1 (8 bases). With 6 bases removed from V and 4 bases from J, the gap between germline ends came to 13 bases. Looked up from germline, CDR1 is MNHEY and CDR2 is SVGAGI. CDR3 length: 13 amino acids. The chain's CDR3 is CASRNRGGYEQYF. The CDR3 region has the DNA TGTGCCAGCAGAAACAGGGGGGGATACGAGCAGTACTTC.

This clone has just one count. The CDR3 DNA is TGTGCCAGCAGCCTGACCCTGGACAGCTTCGAGCAGTACTTC. This codes for CASSLTLDSFEQYF. The V and J genes are TRBV7-6 and TRBJ2-7, with D possibly TRBD1 on 6 matching bases. The CDR3 covers 14 residues. V was trimmed by 5 bases and J by 6 bases, leaving 17 bases between them. Germline values: CDR1 SGHVS, CDR2 FNYEAQ.

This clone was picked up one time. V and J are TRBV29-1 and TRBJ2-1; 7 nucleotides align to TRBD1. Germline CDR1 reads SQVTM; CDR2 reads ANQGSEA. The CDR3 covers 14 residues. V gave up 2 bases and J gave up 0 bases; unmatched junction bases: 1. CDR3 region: CSVEHRGSYNEQFF. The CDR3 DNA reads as TGCAGCGTTGAACACAGGGGCTCCTACAATGAGCAGTTCTTC.

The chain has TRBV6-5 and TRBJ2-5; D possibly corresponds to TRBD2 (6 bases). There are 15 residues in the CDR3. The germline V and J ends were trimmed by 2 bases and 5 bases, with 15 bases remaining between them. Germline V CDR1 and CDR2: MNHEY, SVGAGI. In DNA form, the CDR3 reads TGTGCCAGCAGTTACCCCACGGGCGGGGCGGAGACCCAGTACTTC. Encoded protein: CASSYPTGGAETQYF.

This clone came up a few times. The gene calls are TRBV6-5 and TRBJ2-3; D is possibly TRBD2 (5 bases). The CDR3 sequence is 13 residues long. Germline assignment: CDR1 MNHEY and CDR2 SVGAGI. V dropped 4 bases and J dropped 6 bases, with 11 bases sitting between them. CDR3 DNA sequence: TGTGCCAGCAGTTCTCCTGTAGCGGATACGCAGTATTTT. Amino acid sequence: CASSSPVADTQYF.

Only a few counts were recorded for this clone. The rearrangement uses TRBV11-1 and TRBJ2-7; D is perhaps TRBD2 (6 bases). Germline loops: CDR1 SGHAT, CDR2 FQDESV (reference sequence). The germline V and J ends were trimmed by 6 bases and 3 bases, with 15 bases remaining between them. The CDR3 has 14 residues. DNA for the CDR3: TGTGCCAGCAGGGATTCGGGAGATAACTACGAGCAGTACTTC. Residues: CASRDSGDNYEQYF.

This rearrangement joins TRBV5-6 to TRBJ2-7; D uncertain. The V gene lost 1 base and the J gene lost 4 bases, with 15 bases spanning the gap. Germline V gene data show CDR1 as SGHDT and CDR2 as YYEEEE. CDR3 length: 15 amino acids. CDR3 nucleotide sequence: TGTGCCAGCAGCTTGAACCTACCACTCGATTACGAGCAGTACTTC. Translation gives CASSLNLPLDYEQYF. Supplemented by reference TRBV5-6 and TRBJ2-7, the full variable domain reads DAGVTQSPTHLIKTRGQQVTLRCSPKSGHDTVSWYQQALGQGPQFIFQYYEEEERQRGNFPDRFSGHQFPNYSSELNVNALLLGDSALYLCASSLNLPLDYEQYFGPGTRLTVT.

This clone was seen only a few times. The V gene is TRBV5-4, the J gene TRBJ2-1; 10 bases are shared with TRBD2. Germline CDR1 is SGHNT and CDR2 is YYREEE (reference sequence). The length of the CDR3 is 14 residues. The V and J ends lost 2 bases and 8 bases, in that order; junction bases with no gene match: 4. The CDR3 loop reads CASSLLAGSYEQFF. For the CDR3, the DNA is TGTGCCAGCAGCTTACTAGCGGGATCCTATGAGCAGTTCTTC.

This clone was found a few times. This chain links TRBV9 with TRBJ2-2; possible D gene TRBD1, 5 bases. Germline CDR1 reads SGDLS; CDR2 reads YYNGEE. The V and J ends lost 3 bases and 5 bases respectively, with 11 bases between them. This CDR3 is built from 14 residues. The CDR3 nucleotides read TGTGCCAGCAGCGGTGGGGCCAATACCGGGGAGCTGTTTTTT. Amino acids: CASSGGANTGELFF.

CDR3 nucleotides: TGTGCCAGCAGCCGACAGTTGCACACAGATACGCAGTATTTT. Translation gives CASSRQLHTDTQYF. The V and J genes are TRBV5-4 and TRBJ2-3, with D tentatively TRBD1 (5 bases). The CDR3 covers 14 residues. Germline lookup yields CDR1 SGHNT and CDR2 YYREEE (reference sequence). Trimming shortened V by 4 bases and J by 2 bases, and 11 bases separated the two germline ends.

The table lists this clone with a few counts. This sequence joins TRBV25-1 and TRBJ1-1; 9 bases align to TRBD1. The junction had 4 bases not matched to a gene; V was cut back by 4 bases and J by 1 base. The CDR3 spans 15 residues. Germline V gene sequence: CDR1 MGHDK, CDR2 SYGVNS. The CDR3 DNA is TGTGCCAGCAGTGTATTGACAGGGGGGAACACTGAAGCTTTCTTT. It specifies CASSVLTGGNTEAFF.

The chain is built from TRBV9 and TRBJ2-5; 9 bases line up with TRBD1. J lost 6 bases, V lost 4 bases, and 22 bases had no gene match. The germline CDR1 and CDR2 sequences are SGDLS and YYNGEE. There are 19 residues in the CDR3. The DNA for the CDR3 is TGTGCCAGCAGCCCAGGGTGGGGACAGGGTGGAACCAAAATGAAGACCCAGTACTTC. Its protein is CASSPGWGQGGTKMKTQYF.

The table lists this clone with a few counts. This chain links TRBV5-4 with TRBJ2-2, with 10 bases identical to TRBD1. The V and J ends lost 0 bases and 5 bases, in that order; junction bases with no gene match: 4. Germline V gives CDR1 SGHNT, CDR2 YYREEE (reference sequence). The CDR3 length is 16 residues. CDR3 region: CASSLVGTGATGELFF. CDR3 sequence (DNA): TGTGCCAGCAGCTTGGTGGGGACAGGGGCTACCGGGGAGCTGTTTTTT.